This is a list of T cell receptor beta chains from one sample in a study of cytomegalovirus exposure and HLA in healthy donors. Clones were sequenced by immunoSEQ multiplex PCR, and TCRdb holds only the in-frame ones, with some missing. The sample comprises 160,000 or so clones, 65% to 85% of which are singletons, and 2% to 2.5% rests with the top ten. The sample comprised PBMCs. These receptor sequences come from a man aged 55 to 70 in good health and CMV-seronegative. The CDR3 runs from the conserved cysteine through the conserved F or W. The order of the fields is D gene, clone size, V gene, J gene, CDR3 protein, CDR3 DNA. The D gene is left open where the match is weak. Only part of the rows carry a size: once, few, many, or a class if the clone is expanded.

TRBD1,NA,TRBV19,TRBJ2-5,CASQRQGIGRETQYF,TGTGCCAGTCAAAGACAGGGGATTGGGCGAGAGACCCAGTACTTC
NA,NA,TRBV5-1,TRBJ2-7,CASSLMASPGYEQYF,TGCGCCAGCAGCTTGATGGCCTCACCGGGATACGAGCAGTACTTC
TRBD2,NA,TRBV10-3,TRBJ2-5,CAIRLAGISGEQYF,TGTGCCATCAGACTAGCGGGGATCTCTGGAGAGCAGTACTTC
NA,few,TRBV7-9,TRBJ1-2,CASSLHLRANYGYTF,TGTGCCAGCAGCTTACATTTGCGCGCTAACTATGGCTACACCTTC
TRBD1,NA,TRBV5-6,TRBJ2-5,CASSLAGQGQETQYF,TGTGCCAGCAGCTTGGCGGGACAGGGTCAAGAGACCCAGTACTTC
NA,NA,TRBV28,TRBJ1-2,CASTERGREYGYTF,TGTGCCAGCACCGAACGAGGTCGGGAATATGGCTACACCTTC
TRBD2,few,TRBV7-2,TRBJ2-5,CASSLGAPNSGRGTQYF,TGTGCCAGCAGCTTAGGGGCCCCGAACAGCGGGAGGGGGACCCAGTACTTC
NA,NA,TRBV21-1,TRBJ2-5,CASILAGGETQYF,TGTGCCAGCATACTAGCGGGAGGAGAGACCCAGTACTTC
TRBD1,NA,TRBV4-3,TRBJ1-2,CASSLGQESGYTF,TGCGCCAGCAGCCTAGGACAGGAAAGTGGCTACACCTTC
NA,NA,TRBV18,TRBJ2-7,CASSADSSYEQYF,TGTGCCAGCTCAGCCGACTCCTCCTACGAGCAGTACTTC
TRBD2,NA,TRBV30,TRBJ2-5,CAWSVRVGGRETQYF,TGTGCCTGGAGTGTACGAGTAGGCGGGAGAGAGACCCAGTACTTC
TRBD1,NA,TRBV7-8,TRBJ1-2,CASSLAGQVYGYTF,TGTGCCAGCAGCTTAGCCGGACAGGTCTATGGCTACACCTTC
NA,NA,TRBV13,TRBJ2-5,CASSPRGGQETQYF,TGTGCCAGCAGCCCCAGGGGTGGACAAGAGACCCAGTACTTC
NA,NA,TRBV6-1,TRBJ2-5,CASSFGSGLQETQYF,TGTGCCAGCAGTTTTGGTAGCGGACTGCAAGAGACCCAGTACTTC
NA,NA,TRBV2,TRBJ2-7,CASSEALGFDSEQYF,TGTGCCAGCAGTGAGGCGTTGGGGTTCGACAGCGAGCAGTACTTC
NA,NA,TRBV7-9,TRBJ1-2,CSSSSEQGGYTF,TGTTCCAGCAGCTCAGAGCAGGGTGGCTACACCTTC
NA,NA,TRBV6-4,TRBJ1-1,CASSPSLQTEAFF,TGTGCCAGCAGTCCCTCCTTACAAACTGAAGCTTTCTTT
TRBD2,NA,TRBV15,TRBJ2-3,CATSGGTSGRVGTDTQYF,TGTGCCACCAGCGGCGGGACTAGCGGGAGGGTCGGAACAGATACGCAGTATTTT
TRBD1,few,TRBV5-1,TRBJ1-1,CASSLTGGTAFF,TGCGCCAGCAGCTTGACAGGGGGCACGGCTTTCTTT
NA,NA,TRBV29-1,TRBJ2-3,CSVMTGDTQYF,TGCAGCGTAATGACGGGAGATACGCAGTATTTT
NA,NA,TRBV6-6,TRBJ2-2,CASSYRENTGELFF,TGTGCCAGCAGTTACCGGGAGAACACCGGGGAGCTGTTTTTT
TRBD1,few,TRBV28,TRBJ1-2,CASSYAQGNRGYTF,TGTGCCAGCAGTTACGCACAGGGGAATCGTGGCTACACCTTC
NA,NA,TRBV5-1,TRBJ2-7,CASSTDIIYEQYF,TGCGCCAGCAGCACGGACATAATCTACGAGCAGTACTTC
NA,few,TRBV6-5,TRBJ1-3,CASSYGPDSGNTIYF,TGTGCCAGCAGTTACGGGCCGGATTCTGGAAACACCATATATTTT
NA,few,TRBV15,TRBJ1-5,CATSRARGVEPQHF,TGTGCCACCAGCAGAGCCCGGGGGGTGGAGCCCCAGCATTTT
NA,NA,TRBV4-3,TRBJ2-7,CASSQDARGWREQYF,TGCGCCAGCAGCCAAGATGCAAGGGGTTGGCGCGAGCAGTACTTC
TRBD2,NA,TRBV28,TRBJ2-5,CASSLAAGGETQYF,TGTGCCAGCAGTTTAGCTGCGGGAGGGGAGACCCAGTACTTC
NA,NA,TRBV9,TRBJ1-2,CASSVASGGYTF,TGTGCCAGCAGCGTAGCCTCGGGTGGCTACACCTTC
TRBD2,NA,TRBV7-2,TRBJ2-7,CASSLLGTSGTYEQYF,TGTGCCAGCAGCTTGCTTGGGACTAGCGGGACCTACGAGCAGTACTTC